This T cell receptor beta chain was found in a study of blood T cell repertoires in COVID-19. Turning to the study itself: COVID-19 samples collected from the United States, Italy and Spain covered acute and convalescent phases. Sources were T cells, B-cell-depleted T cells, or PBMCs; the material itself was cDNA or gDNA.

In the original analysis: Amplifying reference gene primers gave estimates of nucleated cell counts. Libraries were prepared by immunoSEQ multiplex PCR; TCRdb keeps only in-frame clonotypes and omits some of them. For V, J and clone size, that table is used; D and trimming come from the DNA. The table has a few hundred thousand clones, 89% seen once. The origin of this receptor is a woman aged 55-69 years with acute or convalescent COVID-19. Sequenced material: peripheral blood.

The CDR3 coding sequence is TGTGCCCGAAAGTGGCCCGAAGCTTTCTTT. The encoded protein is CARKWPEAFF. V gene TRBV5-8 combines with J gene TRBJ1-1; D not resolved. Trimming left V 10 bases short and J 8 bases short, with 12 bases between. Germline V gene data show CDR1 as SGHTS and CDR2 as YDEGEE. The CDR3 totals 10 residues.